A selection of T cell receptor beta chains follows, all from one sample in a study of cytomegalovirus exposure and HLA in healthy donors. Using immunoSEQ multiplex PCR, the repertoire was profiled, and TCRdb retains in-frame clones only, with some absent. Seen in this sample are around 150,000 clones; the ten most common clones hold 1.3%. Source material: PBMCs. The origin of the receptors is a woman aged 55 to 70 in good health and CMV-seronegative. The CDR3 runs from the conserved cysteine through the conserved F or W. D genes are given only for firm matches.

j_gene: TRBJ1-1
v_gene: TRBV18
d_gene: .
CDR3nt: TGTGCCAGCTCCGGCGGATCGGGGTTGAACACTGAAGCTTTCTTT
CDR3aa: CASSGGSGLNTEAFF

j_gene: TRBJ2-7
v_gene: TRBV27
d_gene: TRBD1
CDR3nt: TGTGCCAGCAGTTTAACCGGGACAGCATACGAGCAGTACTTC
CDR3aa: CASSLTGTAYEQYF

j_gene: TRBJ2-1
v_gene: TRBV5-1
d_gene: .
CDR3nt: TGCGCCAGCACAGGGGTTCTCTCCTACAATGAGCAGTTCTTC
CDR3aa: CASTGVLSYNEQFF

j_gene: TRBJ2-3
v_gene: TRBV5-1
d_gene: .
CDR3nt: TGCGCCAGCAGCTCGGACAGACCCGATACGCAGTATTTT
CDR3aa: CASSSDRPDTQYF

j_gene: TRBJ1-6
v_gene: TRBV6-4
d_gene: .
CDR3nt: TGTGCCAGCAGTGAAGACAGTCATAATTCACCCCTCCACTTT
CDR3aa: CASSEDSHNSPLHF

j_gene: TRBJ2-5
v_gene: TRBV2
d_gene: TRBD1
CDR3nt: TGTGCCAACCGGACAGGGGGAGGATCAGAGACCCAGTACTTC
CDR3aa: CANRTGGGSETQYF

j_gene: TRBJ1-2
v_gene: TRBV2
d_gene: .
CDR3nt: TGTGCCACAGCGCCAATTTGGGGAGAGAGTGGCTACACCTTC
CDR3aa: CATAPIWGESGYTF

j_gene: TRBJ2-7
v_gene: TRBV4-2
d_gene: TRBD2
CDR3nt: TGTGCCAGCAGCCAAGATCGGGAGGACTACTACGAGCAGTACTTC
CDR3aa: CASSQDREDYYEQYF

j_gene: TRBJ2-1
v_gene: TRBV4-2
d_gene: TRBD2
CDR3nt: TGTGCCAGCAGCCAAGAAGTACTAGCGGGAACCGATGAGCAGTTCTTC
CDR3aa: CASSQEVLAGTDEQFF

j_gene: TRBJ1-6
v_gene: TRBV2
d_gene: TRBD1
CDR3nt: TGTGCCTCCTCGCAACAGGGGGATAATTCACCCCTCCACTTT
CDR3aa: CASSQQGDNSPLHF

j_gene: TRBJ2-5
v_gene: TRBV28
d_gene: .
CDR3nt: TGTGCCAGCAGCCCACAAGAGACCCAGTACTTC
CDR3aa: CASSPQETQYF

j_gene: TRBJ1-2
v_gene: TRBV5-1
d_gene: TRBD1
CDR3nt: TGCGCCAGCAGCGGGATGACAGGGCAAGCTAACTATGGCTACACCTTC
CDR3aa: CASSGMTGQANYGYTF

j_gene: TRBJ1-5
v_gene: TRBV5-1
d_gene: .
CDR3nt: TGCGCCAGCAGGGGATACCCAGCGGGCAATCAGCCCCAGCATTTT
CDR3aa: CASRGYPAGNQPQHF

j_gene: TRBJ1-1
v_gene: TRBV7-6
d_gene: .
CDR3nt: TGTGCCAGCAGCCCTTACAGGAACACTGAAGCTTTCTTT
CDR3aa: CASSPYRNTEAFF

j_gene: TRBJ2-3
v_gene: TRBV5-6
d_gene: .
CDR3nt: TGTGCCAGCAGCTTGGGGCGGGGCACAGATACGCAGTATTTT
CDR3aa: CASSLGRGTDTQYF

j_gene: TRBJ2-1
v_gene: TRBV27
d_gene: TRBD2
CDR3nt: TGTGCCAGCAGTTCTTTAAGGGGGACTAGCGGGAGAAGTAATGAGCAGTTCTTC
CDR3aa: CASSSLRGTSGRSNEQFF

j_gene: TRBJ1-6
v_gene: TRBV7-3
d_gene: .
CDR3nt: TGTGCCAGCAGTTCCACAGGGTTAGATTCACCCCTCCACTTT
CDR3aa: CASSSTGLDSPLHF

j_gene: TRBJ1-1
v_gene: TRBV5-1
d_gene: .
CDR3nt: TGCGCCAGCAGCTTGTTTGTGACAGGGAACACTGAAGCTTTCTTT
CDR3aa: CASSLFVTGNTEAFF

j_gene: TRBJ2-2
v_gene: TRBV6-6
d_gene: .
CDR3nt: TGTGCCAGCCGCATGTACAGGGCGAACACCGGGGAGCTGTTTTTT
CDR3aa: CASRMYRANTGELFF

j_gene: TRBJ1-1
v_gene: TRBV7-9
d_gene: .
CDR3nt: TGTGCCAGCAGCTTAGAGGCAGGGGTTCGGTCGGGAGCTTTCTTT
CDR3aa: CASSLEAGVRSGAFF

j_gene: TRBJ1-1
v_gene: TRBV6-5
d_gene: .
CDR3nt: TGTGCCAGCAGGGAGAGGGGGGGCACTGAAGCTTTCTTT
CDR3aa: CASRERGGTEAFF

j_gene: TRBJ2-6
v_gene: TRBV18
d_gene: TRBD1
CDR3nt: TGTGCCAGCTCACCAGGGACAGGGGTATCTGGGGCCAACGTCCTGACTTTC
CDR3aa: CASSPGTGVSGANVLTF

j_gene: TRBJ2-3
v_gene: TRBV27
d_gene: .
CDR3nt: TGTGCCAGCAGACCGACAGGTTTCGATACGCAGTATTTT
CDR3aa: CASRPTGFDTQYF

j_gene: TRBJ2-4
v_gene: TRBV30
d_gene: TRBD2
CDR3nt: TGTGCCTGGAGTGTAAAAGGACTAGCGGAAAAAAACATTCAGTACTTC
CDR3aa: CAWSVKGLAEKNIQYF

j_gene: TRBJ1-6
v_gene: TRBV27
d_gene: .
CDR3nt: TGTGCCAGCAGGATCTGGGGGGTGAGGGATTCACCCCTCCACTTT
CDR3aa: CASRIWGVRDSPLHF

j_gene: TRBJ2-1
v_gene: TRBV11-2
d_gene: .
CDR3nt: TGTGCCAGCAGCTCGTTTCCAGGAATTAATGAGCAGTTCTTC
CDR3aa: CASSSFPGINEQFF

j_gene: TRBJ2-2
v_gene: TRBV14
d_gene: .
CDR3nt: TGTGCCAGCAGCCAAGTGACAACCGGGGAGCTGTTTTTT
CDR3aa: CASSQVTTGELFF

j_gene: TRBJ2-6
v_gene: TRBV7-3
d_gene: .
CDR3nt: TGTGCCAGCAGCTCCTCGACAGGAAGGGCATCTGGGGCCAACGTCCTGACTTTC
CDR3aa: CASSSSTGRASGANVLTF

j_gene: TRBJ1-6
v_gene: TRBV6-1
d_gene: .
CDR3nt: TGTGCCAGCCTTCACAGGGCGAATAATTCACCCCTCCACTTT
CDR3aa: CASLHRANNSPLHF

j_gene: TRBJ1-5
v_gene: TRBV28
d_gene: TRBD1
CDR3nt: TGTGCCAGCAGGTCAGGGGGCGCGGGAACTCAGCCCCAGCATTTT
CDR3aa: CASRSGGAGTQPQHF

j_gene: TRBJ1-5
v_gene: TRBV7-6
d_gene: .
CDR3nt: TGTGCCAGCAGCTTGAGGGGGGGAGGGGGAGGCAATCAGCCCCAGCATTTT
CDR3aa: CASSLRGGGGGNQPQHF

j_gene: TRBJ2-1
v_gene: TRBV11-2
d_gene: .
CDR3nt: TGTGCCAGCAGCTCCCCCGGGTTTTTCAATGAGCAGTTCTTC
CDR3aa: CASSSPGFFNEQFF

j_gene: TRBJ1-4
v_gene: TRBV5-8
d_gene: .
CDR3nt: TGTGCCAGCTCCCCTTCCGGGAGGTATAATGAAAAACTGTTTTTT
CDR3aa: CASSPSGRYNEKLFF

j_gene: TRBJ2-7
v_gene: TRBV30
d_gene: TRBD1
CDR3nt: TGTGCCGGGGACAGGGAAAACTACGGGCAGTACTTC
CDR3aa: CAGDRENYGQYF

j_gene: TRBJ2-7
v_gene: TRBV30
d_gene: TRBD1
CDR3nt: TGTGCCTGGAGATCGACAGGGGTTGCCGAGCAGTACTTC
CDR3aa: CAWRSTGVAEQYF

j_gene: TRBJ2-2
v_gene: TRBV25-1
d_gene: TRBD2
CDR3nt: TGTGCCAGCAGTTCCCTCGGCGGGGGGAACACCGGGGAGCTGTTTTTT
CDR3aa: CASSSLGGGNTGELFF

j_gene: TRBJ2-1
v_gene: TRBV5-1
d_gene: TRBD2
CDR3nt: TGCGCCAGCAGCATCCAAGCGGGAGCGGTTAGTGAGCAGTTCTTC
CDR3aa: CASSIQAGAVSEQFF

j_gene: TRBJ2-7
v_gene: TRBV5-6
d_gene: TRBD2
CDR3nt: TGTGCCAGCAGCTTGGATCCGGGGGGGGCCTACGAGCAGTACTTC
CDR3aa: CASSLDPGGAYEQYF

j_gene: TRBJ2-7
v_gene: TRBV7-3
d_gene: TRBD2
CDR3nt: TGTGCCAGCAGCTTAATCGGGACTAGCGCAGAGCAGTACTTC
CDR3aa: CASSLIGTSAEQYF

j_gene: TRBJ1-5
v_gene: TRBV4-3
d_gene: .
CDR3nt: TGCGCCAGCAGCCAAGACAGGGCGAGCAATCAGCCCCAGCATTTT
CDR3aa: CASSQDRASNQPQHF

j_gene: TRBJ1-5
v_gene: TRBV7-8
d_gene: .
CDR3nt: TGTGCCAGCAGCTCGGACGGGGGATTCTATAGCAATCAGCCCCAGCATTTT
CDR3aa: CASSSDGGFYSNQPQHF

j_gene: TRBJ2-2
v_gene: TRBV7-9
d_gene: .
CDR3nt: TGTGCCAGCAGCCCACAGGGAACCGGGGAGCTGTTTTTT
CDR3aa: CASSPQGTGELFF

j_gene: TRBJ1-3
v_gene: TRBV5-1
d_gene: TRBD1
CDR3nt: TGCGCCAGCAGCCCCGGACAGGCCGCTGGAAACACCATATATTTT
CDR3aa: CASSPGQAAGNTIYF

j_gene: TRBJ2-7
v_gene: TRBV6-1
d_gene: .
CDR3nt: TGTGCCACCCGGACAGAACGATTTCCCTACGAGCAGTACTTC
CDR3aa: CATRTERFPYEQYF

j_gene: TRBJ2-3
v_gene: TRBV7-3
d_gene: .
CDR3nt: TGTGCCAGCAGCTCTGGTTTAGAGACAGATACGCAGTATTTT
CDR3aa: CASSSGLETDTQYF

j_gene: TRBJ2-3
v_gene: TRBV5-1
d_gene: .
CDR3nt: TGCGCCAGCAGCTCGGCGACAGGGGACTACACAGATACGCAGTATTTT
CDR3aa: CASSSATGDYTDTQYF